One and the same sample provided the 16 T cell receptor beta chains below, sequenced in a study of shared clonotypes between healthy human individuals (TCRdb year 2020). Libraries were constructed by the immunoSEQ multiplex PCR assay. Not all clones reach the TCRdb copy of this immuneACCESS table, which keeps in-frame sequences only. Checked studies attribute under half of the gap to unresolved V genes and leave the rest unexplained. The sample table records 110,000 or so clones; around 73% of these occur just once. Under 30% of the sample is taken by the ten largest. Sequenced material: memory CD8+ T cells sorted from blood. The label giving this sample's cell subset or site can be read as: CD45RO+ cells pooled with CCR7-negative TemRA cells. These receptors all stem from a woman aged 25 to 39 in good health.

This sequence joins TRBV5-1 and TRBJ2-7; tentatively, D is TRBD1 (5 bases). CDR1 and CDR2 from the germline V gene are SGHRS and YFSETQ. V lost 0 bases and J 3 bases, leaving 7 bases between the germline ends. The CDR3 runs 13 residues. The CDR3 is CASSLEGIYEQYF. The CDR3 coding sequence is TGCGCCAGCAGCTTGGAGGGGATCTACGAGCAGTACTTC. Complete variable domain (other parts from reference TRBV5-1 and TRBJ2-7): KAGVTQTPRYLIKTRGQQVTLSCSPISGHRSVSWYQQTPGQGLQFLFEYFSETQRNKGNFPGRFSGRQFSNSRSEMNVSTLELGDSALYLCASSLEGIYEQYFGPGTRLTVT.

The V gene is TRBV7-9, the J gene TRBJ2-7, with TRBD1 matching over 8 bases. Germline CDR1 reads SEHNR; CDR2 reads FQNEAQ (reference sequence). J lost 5 bases, V lost 3 bases, and 6 bases had no gene match. The CDR3 is 14 amino acids. The CDR3 nucleotides are TGTGCCAGCAGCTTTGGACAGGGTGAGGACGAGCAGTACTTC. Protein: CASSFGQGEDEQYF.

This clone appeared a few times. V is TRBV28 and J is TRBJ1-1; the D is unclear. Germline CDR1 MDHEN, CDR2 SYDVKM. V gave up 3 bases and J gave up 1 base, with 9 bases separating them. The CDR3 is 14 amino acids. The CDR3 sequence is CASSFRSWNTEAFF. The CDR3 region has the DNA TGTGCCAGCAGTTTCCGTAGCTGGAACACTGAAGCTTTCTTT.

There are a few counts of this clone. The chain uses TRBV18 and TRBJ1-1; weak D call: TRBD1 (6 bases). Between the trimmed V and J ends, which lost 5 bases and 8 bases, there was a span of 15 bases. Looked up from germline, CDR1 is KGHSH and CDR2 is LQKENI. This CDR3 region has 13 residues. As DNA, the CDR3 is TGTGCCAGCTCATCGGGGACACCCGTAGAAGCTTTCTTT. Its translation: CASSSGTPVEAFF. Full variable domain (missing parts from reference TRBV18 and TRBJ1-1): NAGVMQNPRHLVRRRGQEARLRCSPMKGHSHVYWYRQLPEEGLKFMVYLQKENIIDESGMPKERFSAEFPKEGPSILRIQQVVRGDSAAYFCASSSGTPVEAFFGQGTRLTVV.

V gene TRBV7-9 combines with J gene TRBJ1-1; 8 bases fit TRBD1. From germline, CDR1 is SEHNR and CDR2 FQNEAQ (reference sequence). The CDR3 is 14 amino acids. After removal of 5 bases from V and 0 bases from J, the junction contained 2 bases not matched to a gene. For the CDR3, the DNA is TGTGCCAGCAGCGCGGGACAGGTGAACACTGAAGCTTTCTTT. Translation gives CASSAGQVNTEAFF.

V is TRBV7-9 and J is TRBJ2-2, with 8 positions matching TRBD1. V lost 2 bases to trimming and J lost 8 bases; unmatched junction nucleotides: 10. From germline, CDR1 is SEHNR and CDR2 FQNEAQ (reference sequence). This CDR3 is built from 16 residues. The CDR3 DNA reads as TGTGCCAGCAGCTTACGCGGGACAGGCCCATCTGGGGAGCTGTTTTTT. As protein: CASSLRGTGPSGELFF.

The rearrangement uses TRBV13 and TRBJ2-2; 8 bases agree with TRBD1. The CDR3 is 15 residues long. Trimming removed 7 bases from V and 6 bases from J; junction bases left unmatched: 10. CDR1 is PRHDT, CDR2 FYEKMQ, per germline (reference sequence). The CDR3 here is CASKPGQVHPGELFF. CDR3 nucleotides: TGTGCCAGCAAACCGGGACAGGTTCATCCCGGGGAGCTGTTTTTT.

Turning to this clone: Its ends do not fully match the called genes, so a read error is possible. The rearrangement uses TRBV19 and TRBJ2-1, with 13 bases matching TRBD2. CDR1 and CDR2 (germline): LNHDA, SQIVND (reference sequence). This CDR3 is built from 16 residues. The CDR3 loop reads CASSLEILAGGREQFF. The CDR3 region has the DNA TGTGCCAGTAGTTTAGAAATACTAGCGGGAGGGAGGGAGCAGTTCTTC.

Notes on this clone: Other DNA sequences from this sample encode an identical CDR3 as well. CDR3 DNA: TGCGCCAGCAGCTTGGAAGACAGGGAGGCAGATACGCAGTATTTT. It translates to CASSLEDREADTQYF. The chain recombines TRBV5-1 with TRBJ2-3, with D perhaps TRBD1 (7 bases). V was shortened by 0 bases and J by 4 bases, with 12 bases between the two germline ends. This CDR3 has 15 amino acids. The germline CDR1 and CDR2 sequences are SGHRS and YFSETQ. Based on the CDR3 plus reference TRBV5-1 and TRBJ2-3, the full variable domain is KAGVTQTPRYLIKTRGQQVTLSCSPISGHRSVSWYQQTPGQGLQFLFEYFSETQRNKGNFPGRFSGRQFSNSRSEMNVSTLELGDSALYLCASSLEDREADTQYFGPGTRLTVL.

V and J are TRBV27 and TRBJ2-1; D remains ambiguous. Germline loops: CDR1 MNHEY, CDR2 SMNVEV (reference sequence). The CDR3 loop spans 15 amino acids. Between the trimmed V and J ends, which lost 6 bases and 4 bases, there was a span of 16 bases. The CDR3 sequence: CASSDNGPSYNEQFF. CDR3 DNA sequence: TGTGCCAGCAGCGATAATGGTCCCTCTTACAATGAGCAGTTCTTC.

This clone occurred once. A far larger clone is off by one base, so a read error is likely. The chain joins TRBV6-1 to TRBJ2-1; D is unresolved. CDR3 length equals 13 residues. V lost 3 bases and J lost 8, with 11 bases in between. Per the germline V gene, CDR1 is MNHNS and CDR2 is SASEGT. CDR3 sequence (DNA): TGTGCCAGCAGTGAGTCGGGCGGTTATGAGCAGTTCTTC. Amino acid sequence: CASSESGGYEQFF.

The genes are TRBV2 and TRBJ2-5; 10 positions match TRBD2. The CDR3 length is 16 residues. With 2 bases clipped from V and 3 bases from J, the junction kept 6 bases outside the gene matches. Germline CDR1 SNHLY, CDR2 FYNNEI. CDR3 bases: TGTGCCAGCAGTGAACAGCTAGCGGGAGTTAAAGAGACCCAGTACTTC. This translates into CASSEQLAGVKETQYF.

The chain employs TRBV18 and TRBJ2-2; D call uncertain. V was shortened by 2 bases and J by 4 bases, with 11 bases between the two germline ends. The germline V gene encodes CDR1 KGHSH and CDR2 LQKENI. The CDR3 totals 15 residues. The CDR3 sequence: CASSPEDDPTGELFF. CDR3 sequence (DNA): TGTGCCAGCTCACCAGAGGACGACCCCACCGGGGAGCTGTTTTTT.

This clone showed up just a few times. J is TRBJ2-7 and V is TRBV28; 8 nucleotides agree with TRBD2. Germline V gene lookup returns CDR1 MDHEN and CDR2 SYDVKM. The CDR3 runs to 21 residues. J lost 2 bases, V lost 9 bases, and 30 bases had no gene match. The CDR3 protein is CASWGRSISQSGAGAPYEQYF. For the CDR3, the DNA is TGTGCCAGTTGGGGAAGGTCGATCAGCCAGTCGGGAGCGGGGGCCCCCTACGAGCAGTACTTC.

V gene TRBV5-1 combines with J gene TRBJ1-5; 8 bases agree with TRBD1. Germline V gene lookup returns CDR1 SGHRS and CDR2 YFSETQ. The CDR3 is made up of 18 amino acids. V lost 1 base to trimming and J lost 2 bases; unmatched junction nucleotides: 11. This CDR3 is CASSLTCDRGLCNQPQHF. The CDR3 nucleotides read TGCGCCAGCAGCTTGACTTGCGACAGGGGCCTTTGCAATCAGCCCCAGCATTTT.

The chain couples TRBV27 to TRBJ2-7; D perhaps matches TRBD1 (5 bases). Germline assignment: CDR1 MNHEY and CDR2 SMNVEV (reference sequence). This CDR3 region has 15 residues. The V end lost 3 bases, the J end lost 5 bases, and 17 bases lay between the germline ends. The CDR3 region has the DNA TGTGCCAGCAGTTTCCAAGCAGGGTTTGCGGACGAGCAGTACTTC. Amino acid sequence: CASSFQAGFADEQYF.